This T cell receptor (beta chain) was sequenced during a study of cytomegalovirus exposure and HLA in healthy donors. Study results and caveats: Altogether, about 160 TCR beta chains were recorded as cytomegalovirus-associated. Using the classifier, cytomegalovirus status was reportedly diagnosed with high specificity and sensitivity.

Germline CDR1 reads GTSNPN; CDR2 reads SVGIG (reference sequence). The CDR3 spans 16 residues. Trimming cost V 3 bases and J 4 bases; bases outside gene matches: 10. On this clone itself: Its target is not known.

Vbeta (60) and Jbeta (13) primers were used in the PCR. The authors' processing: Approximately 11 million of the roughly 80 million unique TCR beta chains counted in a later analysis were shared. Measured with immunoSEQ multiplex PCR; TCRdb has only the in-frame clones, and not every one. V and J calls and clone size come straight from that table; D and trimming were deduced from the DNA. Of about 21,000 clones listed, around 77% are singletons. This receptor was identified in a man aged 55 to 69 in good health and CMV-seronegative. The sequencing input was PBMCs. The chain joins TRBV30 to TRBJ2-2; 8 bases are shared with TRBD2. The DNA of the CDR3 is TGTGCCTGGAGCTACTCGGTAGCGGGGCCCACCGGGGAGCTGTTTTTT. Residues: CAWSYSVAGPTGELFF.